The next 27 T cell receptor beta chains were all read from a single sample in a study of blood T cells in healthy people across ages. A J-beta primer mix and a sample-barcoded 5' primer were used in a second PCR of about 7 to 12 cycles. TCRdb called the 5' RACE reads again in MiXCR, with one record for every CDR3 protein. The sample consists of approximately 800,000 distinct CDR3 sequences, about 55% of them appearing once. Sample: blood. These receptors all stem from a man older than 75 in good health.

The chain combines TRBV9 with TRBJ1-1; 7 positions agree with TRBD1. This CDR3 contains 14 residues. Germline assignment: CDR1 SGDLS and CDR2 YYNGEE. Losses at the gene ends were 1 base for V and 7 bases for J; bases not matched to a gene: 7. The CDR3 DNA reads as TGTGCCAGCAGCGTAACAGGGGATAGGAGTGAAGCTTTCTTT. Its translation: CASSVTGDRSEAFF.

V is TRBV10-2 and J is TRBJ2-2; tentatively, D is TRBD1 or TRBD2 (5 bases each). This CDR3 has 14 amino acids. The germline V gene encodes CDR1 WSHSY and CDR2 SAAADI. V was trimmed by 10 bases and J by 4 bases, leaving 16 bases between them. The DNA of the CDR3 is TGCGCCACTGGGGGATCAGGATCCACCGGGGAGCTGTTTTTT. This sequence encodes CATGGSGSTGELFF.

The chain employs TRBV20-1 and TRBJ2-1; 14 nucleotides match TRBD2. The germline V gene encodes CDR1 DFQATT and CDR2 SNEGSKA (reference sequence). The CDR3 is 15 residues long. J lost 3 bases, V lost 5 bases, and 3 bases had no gene match. The CDR3 loop is CSAQGLAGVYNEQFF. The CDR3 coding sequence is TGCAGTGCTCAGGGACTAGCGGGAGTCTACAATGAGCAGTTCTTC.

This clonotype was recorded a few times. The chain couples TRBV4-1 to TRBJ2-7, with a possible D match to TRBD1 (10 bases). This CDR3 spans 19 amino acids. V dropped 4 bases and J dropped 5 bases, with 30 bases sitting between them. Per germline, CDR1 MGHRA and CDR2 YSYEKL. The CDR3 DNA is TGCGCCAGCAGCCGAACCGGGACAGGGGTAGGCGGGAGGGCGAACGAGCAGTACTTC. Its protein product is CASSRTGTGVGGRANEQYF.

This clonotype has only one observation. The V and J genes are TRBV12-3 or TRBV12-4 and TRBJ2-5; TRBD2 aligns across 8 bases. The J call may be wrong; the DNA end is better matched by TRBJ2-7. The CDR3 loop spans 15 amino acids. CDR3 bases: TGTGCCAGCAGTTCCCGGGGAGCGGGAGCCTACGAGCAGTACTTC. Translating gives CASSSRGAGAYEQYF.

In its sample, this clonotype was seen a few times. This chain's CDR3 is CASREGQGGKLFF. The CDR3 DNA sequence: TGTGCCAGCAGGGAGGGGCAGGGAGGAAAACTGTTTTTT. The chain joins TRBV25-1 to TRBJ1-4; D may be TRBD1 (5 bases). Germline V CDR1 and CDR2: MGHDK, SYGVNS. V was trimmed by 6 bases and J by 10 bases, leaving 15 bases between them. CDR3 length: 13 residues. Full variable domain (missing parts from reference TRBV25-1 and TRBJ1-4): EADIYQTPRYLVIGTGKKITLECSQTMGHDKMYWYQQDPGMELHLIHYSYGVNSTEKGDLSSESTVSRIRTEHFPLTLESARPSHTSQYLCASREGQGGKLFFGSGTQLSVL.

V usage is TRBV7-2 and J usage is TRBJ1-5; maybe TRBD1 (5 bases). This CDR3 contains 15 residues. Trimming pared 6 bases from V and 5 bases from J, leaving 17 bases between. Germline CDR1 and CDR2: SGHTA and FQGNSA. DNA for the CDR3: TGTGCCAGCAGTCAAATGGACAAGGTGGATCAGCCCCAGCATTTT. Its translation is CASSQMDKVDQPQHF. The full variable domain, completed using reference TRBV7-2 and TRBJ1-5, is GAGVSQSPSNKVTEKGKDVELRCDPISGHTALYWYRQSLGQGLEFLIYFQGNSAPDKSGLPSDRFSAERTGGSVSTLTIQRTQQEDSAVYLCASSQMDKVDQPQHFGDGTRLSIL.

This chain connects TRBV24-1 to TRBJ2-1; D might be TRBD1 (6 bases). The CDR3 contains 16 residues. V gave up 2 bases and J gave up 8 bases, with 18 bases separating them. The germline gives CDR1 KGHDR, CDR2 SFDVKD. CDR3: CATSDWDLGGTDEQFF. Written as DNA, the CDR3 is TGTGCCACCAGTGATTGGGACCTAGGGGGTACGGATGAGCAGTTCTTC.

The chain joins TRBV29-1 to TRBJ2-1; 12 bases fit TRBD2. Germline trimming cut 3 bases from V and 3 bases from J; bases unmatched to any gene: 3. Germline V gene lookup returns CDR1 SQVTM and CDR2 ANQGSEA. CDR3 length: 15 amino acids. The CDR3 sequence: CSVERTSGNYNEQFF. Here the CDR3 DNA reads TGCAGCGTTGAGCGGACTAGCGGGAACTACAATGAGCAGTTCTTC.

The J gene is TRBJ1-2, the V gene TRBV27; weak D call: TRBD1 (5 bases). CDR1 and CDR2 (germline): MNHEY, SMNVEV (reference sequence). V was shortened by 6 bases and J by 4 bases, with 12 bases between the two germline ends. The CDR3 runs to 13 residues. CDR3 protein: CASRGHGSYGYTF. As DNA, the CDR3 is TGTGCCAGCAGGGGGCACGGTAGCTATGGCTACACCTTC.

On this clonotype itself: This may be a read error: a much more frequent sequence differs by one nucleotide. The chain links TRBV3-1 to TRBJ1-2; 7 positions agree with TRBD1. In germline, CDR1 is LGHDT, CDR2 YNNKEL (reference sequence). This CDR3 has 16 amino acids. CDR3 sequence: CGSSQMGTAENYGYTF. The CDR3 DNA is TGTGGCAGCAGCCAAATGGGGACAGCGGAAAACTATGGCTACACCTTC.

In its sample, this clonotype was seen a few times. The gene calls are TRBV20-1 and TRBJ1-6; no clear D. Germline CDR1 and CDR2: DFQATT and SNEGSKA (reference sequence). This CDR3 has 15 amino acids. V lost 6 bases, J lost 7 bases, and 19 bases lay in between. CDR3 DNA sequence: TGCAGTGCCATCCGAACCGTGACACAGAATTCACCCCTCCACTTT. Amino acid sequence: CSAIRTVTQNSPLHF.

The chain carries TRBV6-5 and TRBJ2-5, with D possibly called TRBD1 or TRBD2 (7 bases each). The CDR3 runs to 13 residues. The V and J ends lost 8 bases and 11 bases respectively, with 21 bases between them. The germline CDR1 and CDR2 sequences are MNHEY and SVGAGI. DNA of the CDR3: TGTGCCAGCTCAGGGGGGGGGCTTATGGGGCAGTACTTC. Translated: CASSGGGLMGQYF.

There are a few counts of this clonotype. V usage is TRBV18 and J usage is TRBJ1-5; TRBD1 matches at 9 bases. V lost 3 bases to trimming and J lost 7 bases; unmatched junction nucleotides: 4. The germline V gene encodes CDR1 KGHSH and CDR2 LQKENI. The CDR3 runs to 14 residues. CDR3 loop: CASSPDRGIQPQHF. CDR3 DNA: TGTGCCAGCTCACCCGACAGGGGGATCCAGCCCCAGCATTTT.

This chain uses TRBV20-1 with TRBJ2-3, with no clear D. There are 13 residues in the CDR3. V lost 3 bases and J lost 3, with 10 bases in between. Per the germline V gene, CDR1 is DFQATT and CDR2 is SNEGSKA (reference sequence). CDR3: CSARYSYTDTQYF. The CDR3 DNA reads as TGCAGTGCTAGGTACTCCTATACAGATACGCAGTATTTT.

This clonotype was picked up a small number of times. This rearrangement joins TRBV9 to TRBJ2-1, with unresolved D. In germline, CDR1 is SGDLS, CDR2 YYNGEE. CDR3 length equals 14 residues. Trimming removed 4 bases at V and 5 bases at J, with 13 bases between. CDR3 protein: CASSPLRVHNEQFF. CDR3 DNA: TGTGCCAGCAGCCCTCTCCGGGTACACAATGAGCAGTTCTTC. Combining the CDR3 with reference TRBV9 and TRBJ2-1 gives the whole variable domain DSGVTQTPKHLITATGQRVTLRCSPRSGDLSVYWYQQSLDQGLQFLIQYYNGEERAKGNILERFSAQQFPDLHSELNLSSLELGDSALYFCASSPLRVHNEQFFGPGTRLTVL.

The chain is built from TRBV7-2 and TRBJ2-3, with D possibly being TRBD2 (6 bases). With 7 bases removed from V and 1 base from J, the gap between germline ends came to 15 bases. CDR3 size: 15 residues. CDR1 SGHTA and CDR2 FQGNSA come from the germline V gene. This CDR3 reads CASTQRAGGTDTQYF. The CDR3 bases are TGTGCCAGCACCCAGCGGGCTGGAGGCACAGATACGCAGTATTTT. Complete variable domain (other parts from reference TRBV7-2 and TRBJ2-3): GAGVSQSPSNKVTEKGKDVELRCDPISGHTALYWYRQSLGQGLEFLIYFQGNSAPDKSGLPSDRFSAERTGGSVSTLTIQRTQQEDSAVYLCASTQRAGGTDTQYFGPGTRLTVL.

This clonotype was seen once. This chain links TRBV2 with TRBJ2-1; the match to TRBD2 covers 7 bases. The germline CDR1 and CDR2 sequences are SNHLY and FYNNEI. Trimming removed 1 base from V and 7 bases from J; junction bases left unmatched: 16. The length of the CDR3 is 18 residues. CDR3 nucleotide sequence: TGTGCCAGCAGTGAAGGGTGGGCTAGCGGCTTGGTATGGAATGAGCAGTTCTTC. Translating gives CASSEGWASGLVWNEQFF.

The CDR3 spells CSARAPGNEQFF. The CDR3, as DNA: TGCAGTGCTAGAGCCCCGGGGAATGAGCAGTTCTTC. The V and J genes are TRBV20-1 and TRBJ2-1; possibly TRBD2 for D (5 bases). Trimming pared 1 base from V and 7 bases from J, leaving 8 bases between. Germline values: CDR1 DFQATT, CDR2 SNEGSKA (reference sequence). The CDR3 sequence is 12 residues long.

The chain links TRBV29-1 to TRBJ1-2, with 10 bases identical to TRBD1. Germline V lookup: CDR1 SQVTM, CDR2 ANQGSEA. This CDR3 spans 15 amino acids. With 3 bases clipped from V and 3 bases from J, the junction kept 7 bases outside the gene matches. The CDR3 loop is CSVEPRQGAHYGYTF. The CDR3, as DNA: TGCAGCGTTGAGCCTCGACAGGGGGCTCACTATGGCTACACCTTC.

The chain is built from TRBV6-5 and TRBJ1-1, with D unclear. This CDR3 is 13 amino acids long. Per germline, CDR1 MNHEY and CDR2 SVGAGI. V was trimmed by 6 bases and J by 8 bases, leaving 16 bases between them. CDR3 DNA: TGTGCCAGCAGCCCCGCGGAGGCTAAGGAAGCTTTCTTT. It is translated as CASSPAEAKEAFF.

The chain carries TRBV9 and TRBJ2-3; D may correspond to TRBD1 or TRBD2 (5 bases each). CDR3 size: 15 residues. CDR1 and CDR2 from the germline V gene are SGDLS and YYNGEE. The germline V and J ends were trimmed by 0 bases and 2 bases, with 10 bases remaining between them. CDR3 region: CASSVAGRPTDTQYF. DNA of the CDR3: TGTGCCAGCAGCGTAGCGGGGCGGCCCACAGATACGCAGTATTTT.

The V gene is TRBV29-1, the J gene TRBJ2-6, with 7 bases lining up with TRBD1. CDR1 and CDR2 from the germline V gene are SQVTM and ANQGSEA. The CDR3 length is 14 residues. The J segment lost 1 base and the V segment lost 5 bases, leaving 2 bases of the junction unmatched. The CDR3 region is CSVPQGSGANVLTF. CDR3 DNA: TGCAGCGTTCCACAGGGGTCTGGGGCCAACGTCCTGACTTTC.

The chain recombines TRBV6-5 with TRBJ1-2, with D perhaps TRBD1 (5 bases). CDR3 size: 13 residues. The germline V gene has CDR1 MNHEY and CDR2 SVGAGI. V lost 8 bases, J lost 3 bases, and 13 bases lay in between. The CDR3 here is CASGERGDYGYTF. As DNA, the CDR3 is TGTGCCAGCGGGGAGCGGGGGGACTATGGCTACACCTTC.

In its sample, this clonotype was seen a few times. The chain couples TRBV5-1 to TRBJ2-2; 7 nucleotides align to TRBD1. Per germline, CDR1 SGHRS and CDR2 YFSETQ. The length of the CDR3 is 15 residues. The J segment lost 6 bases and the V segment lost 0 bases, leaving 5 bases of the junction unmatched. CDR3 coding DNA: TGCGCCAGCAGCTTGGAAGGACAGGCGTCCGGGGAGCTGTTTTTT. Its translation: CASSLEGQASGELFF.

Comment on this clonotype: A much bigger clone sits one base away, suggesting this may be a read error. This chain uses TRBV28 with TRBJ2-5; 9 bases are shared with TRBD2. The germline CDR1 and CDR2 sequences are MDHEN and SYDVKM. Trimming removed 6 bases from V and 11 bases from J; junction bases left unmatched: 16. CDR3 length equals 15 residues. CDR3 DNA: TGTGCCAGCAGCCCCTCCGGGACTAGCCGCAATGAGCAGTACTTC. The encoded protein is CASSPSGTSRNEQYF.

Comments on this clonotype: The junction departs from germline at one end; a sequencing error may be responsible. V usage is TRBV12-3 or TRBV12-4 and J usage is TRBJ2-3; tentatively, D is TRBD1 or TRBD2 (6 bases each). This CDR3 region has 12 residues. The CDR3 nucleotides read TGTGCCAGCAGCGGGGGCACACATACGCAGTATTTT. Its translation is CASSGGTHTQYF.